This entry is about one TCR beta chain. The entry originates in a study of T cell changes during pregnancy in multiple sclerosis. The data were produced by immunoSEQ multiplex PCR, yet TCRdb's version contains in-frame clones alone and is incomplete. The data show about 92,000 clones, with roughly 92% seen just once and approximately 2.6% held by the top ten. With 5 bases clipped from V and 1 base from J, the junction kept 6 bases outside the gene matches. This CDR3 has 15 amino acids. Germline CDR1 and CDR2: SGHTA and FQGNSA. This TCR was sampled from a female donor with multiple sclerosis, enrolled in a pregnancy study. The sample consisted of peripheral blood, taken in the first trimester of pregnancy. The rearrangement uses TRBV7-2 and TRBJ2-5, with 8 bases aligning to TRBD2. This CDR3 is CASSLGGGPQETQYF. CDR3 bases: TGTGCCAGCAGCCTCGGGGGGGGGCCCCAAGAGACCCAGTACTTC.